This T cell receptor (beta chain) came from a study of blood T cell repertoires in COVID-19. Turning to the study itself: The cDNA or gDNA used as material had been derived from T cells, B-cell-depleted T cells, or PBMCs.

From germline, CDR1 is LNHDA and CDR2 SQIVND (reference sequence). V shed 4 bases and J shed 0 bases, with 9 bases lying between them. This CDR3 has 15 amino acids. Those enrolled, adults aged about 18 to 89 years, came from 20 to 25 US areas. Method: immunoSEQ multiplex PCR; TCRdb's copy keeps in-frame clones and lacks some. The sample contains approximately 250,000 clones, 80% to 95% of which appear only once. The receptor's source is a man aged 40-49 years who had been exposed to COVID-19. The chain couples TRBV19 to TRBJ1-4, with no clear D. Sequences were obtained from PBMCs or T cells enriched from blood (not recorded which). The CDR3 here is CASSTQSATNEKLFF. Here the CDR3 DNA reads TGTGCCAGTAGTACCCAGTCTGCAACTAATGAAAAACTGTTTTTT.